The clone carrying this T cell receptor beta chain appeared many times. Its antigen is undetermined. The data were taken from a study of T-cell memory formation after mild COVID-19. Study-wide points: Researchers found some responding clones in pre-infection memory, a sign that cross-reactive memory joined.

Germline V gene sequence: CDR1 DFQATT, CDR2 SNEGSKA (reference sequence). CDR3 length equals 14 residues. TCRdb processed the 5' RACE reads anew with MiXCR; each CDR3 protein has one entry. The table lists about 250,000 distinct CDR3 sequences, over 15% of them singletons. This clonotype originated in an adult woman who had mild COVID-19 (a few samples of this study predate the infection). Cell type and time point are not known. Sequenced sample: PBMCs or a T cell subset sorted from them (not recorded which). V gene TRBV20-1 combines with J gene TRBJ1-1; TRBD1 might be the D (5 bases). CDR3 nucleotide sequence: TGCAGAGCCCTTAGGGGCGGAATGAACACTGAAGCTTTCTTT. Translation gives CRALRGGMNTEAFF.